This entry describes one T cell receptor (beta chain). This clonotype occurred many times. Which antigen it targets is not known. Per-base quality was not reported, and no clone a single base away is much larger than it. These data come from a study of blood T cells in healthy people across ages (dated by TCRdb to between 2015 and 2017). The study in broad terms: In model experiments, template switching captured roughly one uniquely barcoded TCR beta cDNA molecule for every two T cells. To avoid experimental bias, donors of different ages were spread randomly across the sequencing lanes. The study measured age-related changes in TCR beta repertoire diversity using deep sequencing normalized with unique cDNA molecular identifiers. For two donors (one aged 18 to 30 and one aged 80 or older), the study analyzed two additional independent replicas of 1 million unique cDNA reads from the same blood draw. Four age groups were formed from the donors: young (average approximately 16 years), middle-aged (around 41), aged (around 62) and long-lived (more than 75).

The library came from 5' RACE. The sample was run on an Illumina HiSeq 2500. A second PCR of roughly 7 to 12 cycles was run with a J-beta primer mix and a sample-barcoded 5' primer. Each TCR beta cDNA molecule received a unique molecular identifier from a template-switch 5' adaptor carrying 12 random nucleotides. Each sample yielded at least 3 million CDR3-containing paired-end reads. All of the RNA was converted into first-strand cDNA using the Mint cDNA synthesis kit, with a TRBC-specific oligonucleotide serving as the primer. After uracil-DNA glycosylase treatment, a first 18-cycle PCR used universal primers M1SS and BC2_uni_R on all cDNA. On the study's bioinformatics: Normalization of each sample was performed by random selection of 1 million high-quality reads, each carrying a distinct molecular identifier. Reads sharing molecular identifiers were discarded rather than binned into consensus sequences. MiTCR, set to a Q25 quality threshold and the strictest error-elimination algorithm, was used for CDR3 identification, clonotype clustering and error correction. Lower-bound total TCR beta diversity was estimated with a nonparametric unseen species model using Euler transformation. TCRdb itself trimmed the public reads at Q25 with fastp, ran MiXCR and retained productive beta chains. Rows with one shared CDR3 protein collapse into an entry with the most common genes and DNA. The V and J calls reflect TCRdb's pipeline rather than the authors' work. For this sample the table gives hundreds of thousands of distinct CDR3 sequences, of which roughly 30% were detected only once. The ten largest account for approximately 15% of the sample.

Cut back by 5 bases and 9 bases, the V and J ends lie 26 bases apart. Taken from cysteine to phenylalanine, the CDR3 has 16 residues. Just CDR3 DNA is preserved here, 48 bases in frame from base 1. CDR1 and CDR2 were assigned from the germline V gene as SGHTA and FQGNSA. Donors were approximately 42 systemically healthy Caucasian individuals from Russia aged roughly 6 to 100 years. About 10 milliliters of peripheral blood were collected from each donor into EDTA-treated Vacutainer tubes. PBMCs were isolated by Ficoll-Paque density-gradient centrifugation, with at least 6.5 million obtained per sample. Total RNA was extracted from PBMCs with Trizol reagent, with at least 5 micrograms obtained per sample. Naive CD45RAhigh/CD27high T cell percentages were measured by flow cytometry on a PBMC aliquot from every donor. What the study reported, not specific to this receptor: Compared with the aged group, more naive CD4+ T cells, fewer expanded clones and increased TCR diversity were shown by the long-lived group, suggesting age selection. The CMV infection status of donors was not known, potentially confounding age-related changes in expanded clonotypes. Conclusive comparison of naive and antigen-experienced compartments was prevented by the profiling of bulk unsorted PBMCs. There was a strong correlation between observed TCR beta diversity and the percentage of naive T cells measured by flow cytometry. Observed TCR beta diversity per million T cells fell roughly linearly with age, and a significant reduction was already apparent by age roughly 40. Estimates of total diversity based on one million sequenced T cells were regarded as lower bounds and as underestimates.

The chain links TRBV7-2 with TRBJ2-7; the D region may be TRBD1 or TRBD2, each matching 5 bases equally. The material sequenced was blood. This TCR derives from a woman aged 80 or older in good health. Donor details come from another sample of the same person, matched by shared clones. The CDR3 corresponds to CASSQTANRGLGRQYF. The nucleotide sequence reads TGTGCCAGCAGCCAGACGGCCAACCGGGGCTTAGGAAGGCAGTACTTC.